Described below is a single T cell receptor (beta chain) sequence and its context. This entry is derived from a study of blood T cell repertoires in COVID-19. Germline loops: CDR1 LGHDT, CDR2 YNNKEL (reference sequence). J gave up 4 bases and V 7 bases, and 9 bases lay outside the gene matches. The CDR3 spans 14 residues. Sequencing used immunoSEQ multiplex PCR; TCRdb keeps in-frame clones, though not all of them. The repertoire holds 150,000 to 200,000 clones, with roughly 79% as singletons. The chain links TRBV3-1 (or the pseudogene TRBV3-2) to TRBJ1-1; 7 bases align to TRBD1. The sequenced sample consisted of peripheral blood. The source is a woman of 80 years or more with COVID-19, enrolled during active disease. CDR3 in DNA: TGTGCCAGCACGAGACAGGGTGGTAGCACTGAAGCTTTCTTT. Translated: CASTRQGGSTEAFF.